This is a list of T cell receptor beta chains from one sample in a study of T cell repertoires and leukemia-associated antigens. These receptors lack a known antigen. One entry per CDR3 protein results from TCRdb running MiXCR on the 5' RACE reads. The repertoire has 9,500 to 15,000 distinct CDR3 sequences, 35% to 45% of them found once; the top ten carry 33%. The sequenced sample was CD3+ T cells sorted from blood and cultured. These receptors originate from a female donor in good health. The conserved cysteine and the conserved F or W are not part of the CDR3 here. The order of the fields is V gene, D gene, CDR3 length, clone size, CDR3 protein. A D gene is named only where the DNA matches it firmly. Part of the rows lack a size; the others show once, few, many or a class for expanded clones.

TRBV4-1,-,11,medium-sized,ASSQDGNYGYT
TRBV20-1,-,11,-,SASWLGEETQY
TRBV15,-,12,medium-sized,ATSRDFGNQPQH
TRBV20-1,-,10,-,SADPGDPEQF
TRBV11-3,-,12,-,ASSFTRGADTQY
TRBV7-2,TRBD1,12,large,ASSSWDRSSGYT
TRBV5-1,-,13,-,ASSTDRGGAGELF
TRBV20-1,-,12,many,SARDPRENSPLH
TRBV5-1,TRBD1,12,medium-sized,ASSWGQVADTQY
TRBV15,TRBD2,14,-,ATSPRGYGGADEQY
TRBV30,-,11,many,AWSLGWDQPQH
TRBV7-9,TRBD1,12,-,ASDTGGWRDTQY
TRBV25-1,-,13,-,ASSGMAGTNEKLF
TRBV20-1,TRBD2,12,-,SARTGGGQETQY
TRBV24-1,-,11,-,ATSEASYNEQF
TRBV6-2/TRBV6-3,-,11,-,ASTPDYYNEQF
TRBV20-1,-,11,medium-sized,SASPLTGGEQF